One sample yielded the 28 T cell receptor beta chains listed below, sequenced in a study of T cell clonotyping in hematopoietic cell transplantation. Time point in this sample: recipient sample about 28 days before transplant, after cytoreduction. The table came from immunoSEQ multiplex PCR; TCRdb's copy has only in-frame clones and leaves some out. The sample has around 28,000 clones, more than 70% seen once. This material consisted of peripheral blood mononuclear cells, taken before stem cell transplant. The receptors stem from a man aged 35 to 55 with acute myeloid leukemia. Some clones in this sample may be carry-over from other donors' samples.

The rearrangement links TRBV7-9 to TRBJ1-5, with D tentatively TRBD1 (6 bases). The germline V gene encodes CDR1 SEHNR and CDR2 FQNEAQ (reference sequence). CDR3 size: 15 residues. Trimming removed 2 bases at V and 1 base at J, with 9 bases between. CDR3 bases: TGTGCCAGCAGCTTAAGAGGGGGAAGCAATCAGCCCCAGCATTTT. It codes for CASSLRGGSNQPQHF.

The genes are TRBV21-1 and TRBJ2-2; the table calls TRBD2, which could not be checked here. TRBV21-1 is tagged as a pseudogene. CDR3 length: 18 amino acids. CDR3 region: CASSKDQRRGLSTGELFF. The CDR3 nucleotides are TGTGCCAGCAGCAAGGACCAGCGGAGGGGCCTGTCCACCGGGGAGCTGTTTTTT.

This chain joins TRBV4-2 and TRBJ1-4, with D uncertain. The CDR3 is 19 amino acids. Germline assignment: CDR1 LGHNA and CDR2 YNFKEQ. The V end lost 0 bases, the J end lost 3 bases, and 20 bases lay between the germline ends. CDR3 protein: CASSQDIIGSGASNEKLFF. The DNA of the CDR3 is TGTGCCAGCAGCCAAGATATAATAGGGTCGGGCGCCTCTAATGAAAAACTGTTTTTT.

The V call is TRBV7-2, the J call TRBJ2-7, with 9 positions matching TRBD2. J lost 3 bases, V lost 2 bases, and 17 bases had no gene match. The germline V gene has CDR1 SGHTA and CDR2 FQGNSA. There are 19 residues in the CDR3. The CDR3 nucleotides are TGTGCCAGCAGCTTATGTCCGATCCCCGGGCTAGCGGGGTGCTACGAGCAGTACTTC. As protein: CASSLCPIPGLAGCYEQYF.

The V gene is TRBV30, the J gene TRBJ2-2, with TRBD2 matching over 15 bases. CDR3 length: 18 amino acids. Germline CDR1 reads GTSNPN; CDR2 reads SVGIG (reference sequence). Trimming cost V 3 bases and J 3 bases; bases outside gene matches: 8. The CDR3 sequence is CAWRWTSGRASYTGELFF. The CDR3 DNA follows: TGTGCCTGGAGATGGACTAGCGGGAGGGCCTCTTACACCGGGGAGCTGTTTTTT.

The rearrangement links TRBV11-3 to TRBJ2-5; D call uncertain. The V end lost 4 bases, the J end lost 1 base, and 4 bases lay between the germline ends. In germline, CDR1 is SGHNT, CDR2 YENEEA. This CDR3 is 12 amino acids long. The CDR3 sequence is CASSSVQETQYF. CDR3 coding DNA: TGTGCCAGCAGCTCGGTCCAAGAGACCCAGTACTTC.

The rearrangement joins TRBV30 to TRBJ2-5; tentative D call: TRBD1 (6 bases). Looked up from germline, CDR1 is GTSNPN and CDR2 is SVGIG (reference sequence). Trimming took off 5 bases at V and 4 bases at J, with 20 bases between the two ends. The CDR3 sequence is 15 residues long. CDR3 loop: CAWGWGRTKGETQYF. The CDR3 DNA reads as TGTGCCTGGGGTTGGGGGCGGACCAAAGGAGAGACCCAGTACTTC.

This chain joins TRBV13 and TRBJ2-7; 7 bases line up with TRBD2. This CDR3 region has 15 residues. V lost 2 bases to trimming and J lost 5 bases; unmatched junction nucleotides: 9. From germline, CDR1 is PRHDT and CDR2 FYEKMQ (reference sequence). The CDR3 sequence is CASSLWGGSRDEQYF. In nucleotides, the CDR3 is TGTGCCAGCAGCTTATGGGGCGGGAGCAGGGACGAGCAGTACTTC.

This clone is medium-sized. The CDR3 loop is CASSLARVNQPQHF. In DNA form, the CDR3 reads TGTGCCAGCAGTTTAGCCAGGGTCAATCAGCCCCAGCATTTT. The V gene is TRBV6-5, the J gene TRBJ1-5; tentative D call: TRBD1 (5 bases). This CDR3 is built from 14 residues. V was shortened by 4 bases and J by 3 bases, with 10 bases between the two germline ends. CDR1 and CDR2 (germline): MNHEY, SVGAGI.

V and J are TRBV9 and TRBJ2-1, with 16 bases identical to TRBD2. This CDR3 has 21 amino acids. Looked up from germline, CDR1 is SGDLS and CDR2 is YYNGEE. Trimming took 0 bases from V and 3 from J; bases not matched to a gene: 12. CDR3 amino acids: CASSVARGLAGGPTVYNEQFF. The DNA of the CDR3 is TGTGCCAGCAGCGTAGCTCGGGGACTAGCGGGGGGGCCAACGGTCTACAATGAGCAGTTCTTC.

The chain recombines TRBV30 with TRBJ1-4; D is perhaps TRBD1 (5 bases). V lost 3 bases and J 10 bases, leaving 12 bases between the germline ends. The germline gives CDR1 GTSNPN, CDR2 SVGIG (reference sequence). This CDR3 comprises 12 residues. CDR3 sequence reads: CAWSEGIGKLFF. The CDR3 nucleotides are TGTGCCTGGAGCGAGGGGATTGGAAAACTGTTTTTT.

This chain connects TRBV19 to TRBJ2-1; no clear D. This CDR3 has 15 amino acids. The V end lost 6 bases, the J end lost 3 bases, and 15 bases lay between the germline ends. The germline V gene encodes CDR1 LNHDA and CDR2 SQIVND (reference sequence). This chain's CDR3 is CASSATSFGYNEQFF. DNA of the CDR3: TGTGCCAGTAGCGCGACTTCGTTTGGCTACAATGAGCAGTTCTTC.

This chain's CDR3 is CASSYSRQKNTEAFF. Written as DNA, the CDR3 is TGTGCCAGCAGTTACTCACGGCAGAAGAACACTGAAGCTTTCTTT. The genes are TRBV6-5 and TRBJ1-1; no clear D. CDR1 is MNHEY, CDR2 SVGAGI, per germline. CDR3 length: 15 amino acids. The germline V and J ends were trimmed by 0 bases and 1 base, with 9 bases remaining between them.

The genes are TRBV5-6 and TRBJ1-1; 10 positions agree with TRBD1. The germline gives CDR1 SGHDT, CDR2 YYEEEE. The CDR3 sequence is 13 residues long. V shed 4 bases and J 7 bases; nucleotides not matched to a gene: 4. This CDR3 is CASSNGQGVEAFF. The DNA of the CDR3 is TGTGCCAGCAGCAACGGACAGGGGGTTGAAGCTTTCTTT.

This clone was observed once. The genes are TRBV9 and TRBJ2-2; D unclear. Trimming left V 6 bases short and J 1 base short, with 4 bases between. The CDR3 totals 12 residues. The V gene's germline CDR1 is SGDLS and CDR2 YYNGEE. The CDR3 here is CASKGNTGELFF. The CDR3 nucleotides read TGTGCCAGCAAGGGGAACACCGGGGAGCTGTTTTTT.

This clone was seen a single time. This sequence joins TRBV4-2 and TRBJ2-5, with D hard to call. CDR1 is LGHNA, CDR2 YNFKEQ, per germline. V lost 3 bases to trimming and J lost 5 bases, with 10 bases between them. The CDR3 is 13 residues long. CDR3 in amino acids: CASSQPGPETQYF. The DNA for the CDR3 is TGTGCCAGCAGCCAGCCCGGACCGGAGACCCAGTACTTC.

The chain joins TRBV11-2 to TRBJ2-7; D possibly uses TRBD1 or TRBD2 (5 bases each). With 6 bases removed from V and 0 bases from J, the gap between germline ends came to 18 bases. The CDR3 extends over 16 amino acids. Germline V gene data show CDR1 as SGHAT and CDR2 as FQNNGV. The CDR3 nucleotides are TGTGCCAGCAGAAACTTGGGGGTAAAGAACTCCTACGAGCAGTACTTC. Amino acid sequence: CASRNLGVKNSYEQYF.

The chain joins TRBV7-2 to TRBJ2-2, with a weak D call TRBD2 (6 bases). This CDR3 has 14 residues. Between the trimmed V and J ends, which lost 3 bases and 4 bases, there was a span of 9 bases. CDR1 is SGHTA, CDR2 FQGNSA, per germline. CDR3 in amino acids: CASSLTGSTGELFF. The DNA for the CDR3 is TGTGCCAGCAGCTTGACCGGGAGCACCGGGGAGCTGTTTTTT. The entire variable domain, with the rest obtained from reference TRBV7-2 and TRBJ2-2, is as follows: GAGVSQSPSNKVTEKGKDVELRCDPISGHTALYWYRQSLGQGLEFLIYFQGNSAPDKSGLPSDRFSAERTGGSVSTLTIQRTQQEDSAVYLCASSLTGSTGELFFGEGSRLTVL.

The chain uses TRBV25-1 and TRBJ1-5, with 10 nucleotides matching TRBD1. The CDR3 consists of 14 residues. Per germline, CDR1 MGHDK and CDR2 SYGVNS. The V gene end was trimmed by 10 bases and the J gene end by 2 bases; junction bases not matched to a gene: 5. DNA for the CDR3: TGTGCCATGCCCGGGACAGGGGGCAATCAGCCCCAGCATTTT. Protein product: CAMPGTGGNQPQHF. The variable domain in full, with the rest retrieved from reference TRBV25-1 and TRBJ1-5, is EADIYQTPRYLVIGTGKKITLECSQTMGHDKMYWYQQDPGMELHLIHYSYGVNSTEKGDLSSESTVSRIRTEHFPLTLESARPSHTSQYLCAMPGTGGNQPQHFGDGTRLSIL.

The rearrangement uses TRBV4-1 and TRBJ2-5; TRBD2 is a possible D gene (5 bases). The CDR3 length is 14 residues. V lost 0 bases and J lost 4, with 9 bases in between. Germline V gene data show CDR1 as MGHRA and CDR2 as YSYEKL. CDR3 in amino acids: CASSQETGRETQYF. The CDR3 bases are TGCGCCAGCAGCCAAGAGACGGGAAGAGAGACCCAGTACTTC.

In this sample, this clone turned up once. The chain joins TRBV7-9 to TRBJ1-1; D may be TRBD1 (6 bases). CDR3 length equals 14 residues. The V end was cut by 1 base, the J end by 8 bases, with 14 bases between. Germline V lookup: CDR1 SEHNR, CDR2 FQNEAQ (reference sequence). The CDR3: CASSLGTATKEAFF. CDR3 bases: TGTGCCAGCAGCTTAGGGACAGCTACTAAAGAAGCTTTCTTT.

The J gene is TRBJ1-5, the V gene TRBV29-1, with TRBD1 identical over 7 bases. The CDR3 has 13 residues. V lost 6 bases to trimming and J lost 2 bases; unmatched junction nucleotides: 4. CDR1 is SQVTM, CDR2 ANQGSEA, per germline. CDR3 in amino acids: CSVAQGGNQPQHF. DNA of the CDR3: TGCAGCGTCGCCCAGGGGGGCAATCAGCCCCAGCATTTT.

The chain joins TRBV10-3 to TRBJ1-2; 7 bases line up with TRBD1. Germline CDR1 is ENHRY and CDR2 is SYGVKD. V lost 2 bases and J lost 3; bases outside the gene matches: 6. The CDR3 loop spans 15 amino acids. The CDR3 DNA follows: TGTGCCATCAGTGAGACCCGACAGGGCCACTATGGCTACACCTTC. Protein: CAISETRQGHYGYTF.

This clone was counted a single time. The V call is TRBV7-2, the J call TRBJ1-1; D remains unclear. The CDR3 has 14 residues. Deletions cut 1 base from V and 11 bases from J, with 17 bases between. Germline lookup yields CDR1 SGHTA and CDR2 FQGNSA. CDR3 bases: TGTGCCAGCAGCTTAGATGTACGGAAGGTCTGGGCTTTCTTT. Translated: CASSLDVRKVWAFF.

The chain is built from TRBV6-5 and TRBJ2-7; TRBD2 is a possible D gene (6 bases). The V end lost 6 bases, the J end lost 6 bases, and 18 bases lay between the germline ends. The CDR3 is 14 residues long. Germline V gene sequence: CDR1 MNHEY, CDR2 SVGAGI. The chain's CDR3 is CASSLRESLVEQYF. The CDR3 nucleotides read TGTGCCAGCAGCCTCCGGGAGTCTCTTGTCGAGCAGTACTTC.

To note about this clone: Other DNA sequences in this sample translate to the same CDR3. This chain uses TRBV10-3 with TRBJ2-2; D is unresolved. V shed 0 bases and J shed 0 bases, with 2 bases lying between them. Looked up from germline, CDR1 is ENHRY and CDR2 is SYGVKD. There are 14 residues in the CDR3. CDR3 sequence (DNA): TGTGCCATCAGTGAGTCACCGAACACCGGGGAGCTGTTTTTT. It specifies CAISESPNTGELFF.

The chain carries TRBV6-5 and TRBJ2-5; possibly TRBD1 for D (6 bases). Germline values: CDR1 MNHEY, CDR2 SVGAGI. Trimming shortened V by 6 bases and J by 3 bases, and 11 bases separated the two germline ends. CDR3 length equals 13 residues. Written as DNA, the CDR3 is TGTGCCAGCAGGCCCTGGGACAAAGAGACCCAGTACTTC. Translating it yields CASRPWDKETQYF.

The chain couples TRBV6-6 to TRBJ1-4; D not resolved. V was shortened by 10 bases and J by 8 bases, with 20 bases between the two germline ends. The germline CDR1 and CDR2 sequences are MNHNY and SVGAGI (reference sequence). This CDR3 contains 14 residues. CDR3: CAIKIDPSGEKLFF. The CDR3 DNA reads as TGTGCCATCAAAATTGACCCGTCTGGCGAAAAACTGTTTTTT.